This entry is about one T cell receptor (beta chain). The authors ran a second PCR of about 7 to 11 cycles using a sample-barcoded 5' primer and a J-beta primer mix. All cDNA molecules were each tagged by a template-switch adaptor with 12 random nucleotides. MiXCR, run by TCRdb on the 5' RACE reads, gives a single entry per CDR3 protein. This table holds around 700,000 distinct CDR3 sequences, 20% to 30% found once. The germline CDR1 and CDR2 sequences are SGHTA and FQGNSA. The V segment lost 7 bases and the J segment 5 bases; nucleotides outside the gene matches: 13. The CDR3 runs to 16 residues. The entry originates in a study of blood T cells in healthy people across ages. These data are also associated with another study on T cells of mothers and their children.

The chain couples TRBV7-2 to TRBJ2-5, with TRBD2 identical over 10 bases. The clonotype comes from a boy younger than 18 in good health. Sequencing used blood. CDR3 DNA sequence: TGTGCCAGCACCATCCTCACTAGCGGGGTGCAGGAGACCCAGTACTTC. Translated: CASTILTSGVQETQYF.